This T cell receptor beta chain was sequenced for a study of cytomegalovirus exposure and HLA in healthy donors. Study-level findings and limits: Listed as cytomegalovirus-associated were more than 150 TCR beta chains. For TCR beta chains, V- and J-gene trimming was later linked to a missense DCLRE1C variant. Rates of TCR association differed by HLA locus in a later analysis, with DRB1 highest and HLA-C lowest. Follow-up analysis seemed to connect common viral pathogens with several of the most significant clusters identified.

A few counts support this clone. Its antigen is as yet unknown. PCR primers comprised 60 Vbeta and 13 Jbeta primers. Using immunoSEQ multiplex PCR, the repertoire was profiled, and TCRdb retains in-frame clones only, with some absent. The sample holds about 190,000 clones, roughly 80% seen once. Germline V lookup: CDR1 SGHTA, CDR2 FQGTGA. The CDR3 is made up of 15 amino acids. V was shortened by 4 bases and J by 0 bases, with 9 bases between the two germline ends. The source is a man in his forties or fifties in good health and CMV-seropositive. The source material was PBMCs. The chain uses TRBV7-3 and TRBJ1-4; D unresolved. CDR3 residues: CASSSTGSTNEKLFF. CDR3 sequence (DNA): TGTGCCAGCAGCTCCACGGGGTCAACTAATGAAAAACTGTTTTTT.